The 13 T cell receptor beta chains in this list originate from one sample, sequenced in a study of T cell responses to AZD1222 COVID-19 vaccine. TCRdb keeps only in-frame clones here, not all; method: immunoSEQ multiplex PCR. The table has roughly 110,000 clones, about 90% seen once. The sample in question was peripheral blood, obtained on day 0 of AZD1222 vaccination. The source is an adult in good health.

V gene TRBV6-2 or TRBV6-3 combines with J gene TRBJ2-7; 9 bases agree with TRBD2. CDR1 MNHEY and CDR2 SVGEGT come from the germline V gene. This CDR3 comprises 17 residues. The ends lost 2 bases at V and 0 bases at J; junction bases unmatched: 8. Here the CDR3 reads CASSYISGRTVSYEQYF. Written as DNA, the CDR3 is TGTGCCAGCAGTTACATAAGCGGGAGGACCGTCTCCTACGAGCAGTACTTC.

J is TRBJ1-3 and V is TRBV18, with D maybe TRBD1 (5 bases). Germline V lookup: CDR1 KGHSH, CDR2 LQKENI. V was pared by 1 base and J by 3 bases, with 19 bases between. This CDR3 has 18 amino acids. The CDR3 bases are TGTGCCAGCTCACCACTTCCATCGGGGCTGGCGCATGGAAACACCATATATTTT. Residues: CASSPLPSGLAHGNTIYF. Full variable domain (outside the CDR3, taken from reference TRBV18 and TRBJ1-3): NAGVMQNPRHLVRRRGQEARLRCSPMKGHSHVYWYRQLPEEGLKFMVYLQKENIIDESGMPKERFSAEFPKEGPSILRIQQVVRGDSAAYFCASSPLPSGLAHGNTIYFGEGSWLTVV.

CDR3 in amino acids: CASRLPPGEAFF. In nucleotides, the CDR3 is TGTGCCAGCAGATTACCTCCAGGGGAGGCTTTCTTT. The rearrangement links TRBV11-3 to TRBJ1-1; possibly TRBD1 for D (6 bases). Germline values: CDR1 SGHNT, CDR2 YENEEA. This CDR3 has 12 residues. Trimming shortened V by 6 bases and J by 11 bases, and 16 bases separated the two germline ends.

This chain uses TRBV6-2 or TRBV6-3 with TRBJ1-1; D not certain. Germline CDR1 is MNHEY and CDR2 is SVGEGT. Trimming removed 2 bases from V and 10 bases from J, with 11 bases in between. The CDR3 runs 12 residues. This CDR3 reads CASSYGRIGAFF. In DNA, the CDR3 is TGTGCCAGCAGTTACGGACGGATCGGAGCTTTCTTT.

The CDR3: CASRGLAGGYEQYF. The CDR3 nucleotides read TGTGCCAGCAGGGGACTAGCGGGGGGCTACGAGCAGTACTTC. The V gene is TRBV11-2, the J gene TRBJ2-7; TRBD2 aligns across 15 bases. The germline V gene encodes CDR1 SGHAT and CDR2 FQNNGV. The length of the CDR3 is 14 residues. V trimming: 6 bases; J trimming: 3 bases; junction bases outside the gene matches: 0.

The genes are TRBV7-2 and TRBJ1-1; 10 bases fit TRBD1. CDR1 is SGHTA, CDR2 FQGNSA, per germline. The CDR3 consists of 14 residues. V lost 7 bases and J lost 7; bases outside the gene matches: 9. CDR3 nucleotides: TGTGCCAGCAACGATAGGGACAGGGGTCATGAAGCTTTCTTT. This translates into CASNDRDRGHEAFF.

The chain has TRBV9 and TRBJ1-6; 7 nucleotides match TRBD1. Germline loops: CDR1 SGDLS, CDR2 YYNGEE. This CDR3 region has 14 residues. With V trimmed by 4 bases and J by 8 bases, 6 bases remained unmatched. Here the CDR3 DNA reads TGTGCCAGCAGCAAGCCCGGGACAGATTCACCCCTCCACTTT. Amino acid sequence: CASSKPGTDSPLHF.

The chain joins TRBV6-7 to TRBJ1-5; perhaps TRBD1 as D (6 bases). TRBV6-7 falls under the ORF class, with uncertain function. The CDR3 has 15 amino acids. Trimming cost V 7 bases and J 3 bases, with 16 bases left between them. CDR3 DNA: TGTGCCAGCACAATGGCCCAGGGGAACAATCAGCCCCAGCATTTT. Translation gives CASTMAQGNNQPQHF.

The chain employs TRBV19 and TRBJ1-4; perhaps TRBD1 as D (6 bases). The CDR3 sequence is 12 residues long. Trimming stripped 7 bases from V and 14 bases from J, with 17 bases between. The germline V gene has CDR1 LNHDA and CDR2 SQIVND (reference sequence). CDR3 coding DNA: TGTGCCAGTACCGATCGACAGGATATGCTGTTTTTT. Translation: CASTDRQDMLFF. Based on the CDR3 plus reference TRBV19 and TRBJ1-4, the full variable domain is DGGITQSPKYLFRKEGQNVTLSCEQNLNHDAMYWYRQDPGQGLRLIYYSQIVNDFQKGDIAEGYSVSREKKESFPLTVTSAQKNPTAFYLCASTDRQDMLFFGSGTQLSVL.

This chain's CDR3 is CASSLATGGSEAFF. DNA for the CDR3: TGCGCCAGCAGCTTGGCAACAGGAGGGAGCGAAGCTTTCTTT. The chain has TRBV5-1 and TRBJ1-1, with D possibly being TRBD1 (5 bases). This CDR3 region has 14 residues. The V gene lost 0 bases and the J gene lost 8 bases, with 14 bases spanning the gap. The germline V gene has CDR1 SGHRS and CDR2 YFSETQ.

The chain joins TRBV28 to TRBJ1-6, with 9 nucleotides matching TRBD1. Germline CDR1 and CDR2: MDHEN and SYDVKM. Trimming removed 6 bases from V and 8 bases from J; junction bases left unmatched: 8. There are 15 residues in the CDR3. CDR3 loop: CASRRDRDVDSPLHF. The CDR3 region has the DNA TGTGCCAGCAGGCGGGACAGGGATGTTGATTCACCCCTCCACTTT. Drawing the rest from reference TRBV28 and TRBJ1-6, the complete variable domain is DVKVTQSSRYLVKRTGEKVFLECVQDMDHENMFWYRQDPGLGLRLIYFSYDVKMKEKGDIPEGYSVSREKKERFSLILESASTNQTSMYLCASRRDRDVDSPLHFGNGTRLTVT.

This clone was observed a single time. V is TRBV7-6 and J is TRBJ2-5, with D possibly being TRBD2 (5 bases). The CDR3 runs to 15 residues. V was clipped by 4 bases and J by 5 bases, with 17 bases between them. In germline, CDR1 is SGHVS, CDR2 FNYEAQ. CDR3 DNA: TGTGCCAGCAGCTCGACTAATTTGGAGTCGGAGACCCAGTACTTC. It specifies CASSSTNLESETQYF.

CDR3 protein: CASSPEPAGGDTDTQYF. In DNA form, the CDR3 reads TGTGCCAGCAGCCCAGAACCAGCGGGGGGTGACACAGATACGCAGTATTTT. V and J are TRBV27 and TRBJ2-3, with 9 bases that match TRBD2. The CDR3 has 17 amino acids. The J segment lost 2 bases and the V segment lost 6 bases, leaving 12 bases of the junction unmatched. CDR1 is MNHEY, CDR2 SMNVEV, per germline (reference sequence).